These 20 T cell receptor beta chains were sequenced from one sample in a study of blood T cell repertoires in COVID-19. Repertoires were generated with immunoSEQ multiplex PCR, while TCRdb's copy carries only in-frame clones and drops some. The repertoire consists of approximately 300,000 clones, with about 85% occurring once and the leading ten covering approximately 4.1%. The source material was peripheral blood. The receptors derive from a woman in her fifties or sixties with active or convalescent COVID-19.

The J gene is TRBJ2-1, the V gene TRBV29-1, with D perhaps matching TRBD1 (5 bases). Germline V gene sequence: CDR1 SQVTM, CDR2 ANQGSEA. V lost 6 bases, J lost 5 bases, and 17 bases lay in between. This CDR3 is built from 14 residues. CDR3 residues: CSVPVETVHNEQFF. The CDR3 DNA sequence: TGCAGCGTGCCGGTAGAGACAGTCCACAATGAGCAGTTCTTC.

The chain's CDR3 is CASSVTKGSTDTQYF. Written as DNA, the CDR3 is TGTGCCAGCAGTGTAACTAAGGGGAGCACAGATACGCAGTATTTT. This chain joins TRBV2 and TRBJ2-3, with D maybe TRBD1 (5 bases). Germline values: CDR1 SNHLY, CDR2 FYNNEI. V lost 4 bases to trimming and J lost 0 bases, with 11 bases between them. This CDR3 comprises 15 residues.

DNA of the CDR3: TGTGCCAGCAGCTTCGGCCTAGCGGGAATCTTCAATGAGCAGTTCTTC. As protein: CASSFGLAGIFNEQFF. The chain has TRBV11-2 and TRBJ2-1, with TRBD2 matching over 9 bases. Per germline, CDR1 SGHAT and CDR2 FQNNGV. V shed 3 bases and J 6 bases; nucleotides not matched to a gene: 9. This CDR3 spans 16 amino acids.

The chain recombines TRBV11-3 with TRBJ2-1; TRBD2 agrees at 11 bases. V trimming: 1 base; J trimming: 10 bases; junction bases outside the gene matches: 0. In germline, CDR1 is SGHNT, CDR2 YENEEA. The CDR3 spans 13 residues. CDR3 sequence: CASSLGLAGEQFF. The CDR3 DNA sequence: TGTGCCAGCAGCTTAGGACTAGCGGGAGAGCAGTTCTTC.

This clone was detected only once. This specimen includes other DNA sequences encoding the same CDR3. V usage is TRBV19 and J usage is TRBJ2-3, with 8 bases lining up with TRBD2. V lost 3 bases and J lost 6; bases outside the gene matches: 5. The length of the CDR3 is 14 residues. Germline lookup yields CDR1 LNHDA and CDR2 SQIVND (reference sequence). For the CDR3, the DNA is TGTGCCAGTAGTATGGGGCGCGGGAGGGATACGCAGTATTTT. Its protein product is CASSMGRGRDTQYF.

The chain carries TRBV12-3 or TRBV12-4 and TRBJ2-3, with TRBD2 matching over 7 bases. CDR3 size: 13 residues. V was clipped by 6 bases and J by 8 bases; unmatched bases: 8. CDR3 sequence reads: CASRRLAPATQYF. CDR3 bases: TGTGCCAGCAGGCGACTAGCCCCTGCTACGCAGTATTTT.

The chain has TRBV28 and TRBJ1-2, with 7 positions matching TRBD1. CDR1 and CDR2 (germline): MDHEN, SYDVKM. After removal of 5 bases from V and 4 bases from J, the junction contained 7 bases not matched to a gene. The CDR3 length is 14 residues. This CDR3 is CASSHPGTAYGYTF. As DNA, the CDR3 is TGTGCCAGCAGTCACCCAGGGACAGCCTATGGCTACACCTTC.

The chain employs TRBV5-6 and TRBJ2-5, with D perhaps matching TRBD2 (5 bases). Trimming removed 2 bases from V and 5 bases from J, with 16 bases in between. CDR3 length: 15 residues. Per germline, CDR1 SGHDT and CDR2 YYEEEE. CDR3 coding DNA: TGTGCCAGCAGCTTCTTGAGTGGGAGATTCGAGACCCAGTACTTC. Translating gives CASSFLSGRFETQYF.

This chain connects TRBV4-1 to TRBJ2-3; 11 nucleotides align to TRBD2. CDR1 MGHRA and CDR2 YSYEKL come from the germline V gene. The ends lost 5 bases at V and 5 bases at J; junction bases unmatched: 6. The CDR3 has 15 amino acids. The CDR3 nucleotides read TGCGCCAGCAGCGTTACTAGCGGGAGTGGAGATACGCAGTATTTT. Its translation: CASSVTSGSGDTQYF.

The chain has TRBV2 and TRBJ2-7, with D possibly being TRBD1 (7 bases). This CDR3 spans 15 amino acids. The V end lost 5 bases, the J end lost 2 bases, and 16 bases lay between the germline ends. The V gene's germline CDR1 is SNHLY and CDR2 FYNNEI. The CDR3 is CASSFLTGEAYEQYF. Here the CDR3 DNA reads TGTGCCAGCAGTTTTCTCACAGGGGAGGCCTACGAGCAGTACTTC.

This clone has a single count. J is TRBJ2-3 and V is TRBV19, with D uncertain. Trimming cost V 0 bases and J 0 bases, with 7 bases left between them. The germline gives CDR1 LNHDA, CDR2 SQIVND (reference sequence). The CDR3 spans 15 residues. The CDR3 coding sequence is TGTGCCAGTAGTATAGAGGGCCTGAGCACAGATACGCAGTATTTT. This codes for CASSIEGLSTDTQYF.

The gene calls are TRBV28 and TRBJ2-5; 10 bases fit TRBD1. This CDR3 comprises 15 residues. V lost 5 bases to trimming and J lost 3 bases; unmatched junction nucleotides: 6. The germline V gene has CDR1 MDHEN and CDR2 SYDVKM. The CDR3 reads CASSTIGTGEETQYF. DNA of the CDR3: TGTGCCAGCAGTACTATAGGGACAGGGGAAGAGACCCAGTACTTC.

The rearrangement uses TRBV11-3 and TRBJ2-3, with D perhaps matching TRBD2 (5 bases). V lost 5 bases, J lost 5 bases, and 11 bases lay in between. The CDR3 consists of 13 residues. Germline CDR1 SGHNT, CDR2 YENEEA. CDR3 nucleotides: TGTGCCAGCAGCCCCACCGGGGAAGATACGCAGTATTTT. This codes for CASSPTGEDTQYF.

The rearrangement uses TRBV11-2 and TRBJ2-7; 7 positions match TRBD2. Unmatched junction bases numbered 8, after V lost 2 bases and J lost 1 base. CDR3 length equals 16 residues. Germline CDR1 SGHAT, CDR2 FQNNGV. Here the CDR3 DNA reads TGTGCCAGCAGCTTAAGTCCACTAGCGAAATCCTACGAGCAGTACTTC. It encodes CASSLSPLAKSYEQYF.

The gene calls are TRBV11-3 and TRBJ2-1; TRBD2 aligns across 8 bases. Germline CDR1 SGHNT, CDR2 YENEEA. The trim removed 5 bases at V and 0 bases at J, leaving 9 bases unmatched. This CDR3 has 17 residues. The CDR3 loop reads CASSTGGAGRSYNEQFF. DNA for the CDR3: TGTGCCAGCAGCACCGGGGGGGCCGGCCGCTCCTACAATGAGCAGTTCTTC.

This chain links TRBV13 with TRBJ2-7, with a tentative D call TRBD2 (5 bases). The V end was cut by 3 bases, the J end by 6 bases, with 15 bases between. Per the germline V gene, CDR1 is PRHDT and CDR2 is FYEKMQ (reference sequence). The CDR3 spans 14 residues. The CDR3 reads CASSFLDGNGEQYF. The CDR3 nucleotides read TGTGCCAGCAGCTTCCTGGACGGGAACGGCGAGCAGTACTTC.

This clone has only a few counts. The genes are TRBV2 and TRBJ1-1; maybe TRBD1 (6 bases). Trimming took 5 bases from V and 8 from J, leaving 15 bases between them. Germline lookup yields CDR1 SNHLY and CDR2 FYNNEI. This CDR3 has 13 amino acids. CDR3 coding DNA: TGTGCCAGCAGTCCTGGACAGCCAAGAGAAGCTTTCTTT. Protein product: CASSPGQPREAFF.

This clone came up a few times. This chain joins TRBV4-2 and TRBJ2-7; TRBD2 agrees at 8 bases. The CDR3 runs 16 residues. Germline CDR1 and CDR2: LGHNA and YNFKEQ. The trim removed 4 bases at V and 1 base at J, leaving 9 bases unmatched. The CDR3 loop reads CASSRFTSGLSYEQYF. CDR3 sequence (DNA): TGTGCCAGCAGCCGGTTTACTAGCGGACTTTCCTACGAGCAGTACTTC.

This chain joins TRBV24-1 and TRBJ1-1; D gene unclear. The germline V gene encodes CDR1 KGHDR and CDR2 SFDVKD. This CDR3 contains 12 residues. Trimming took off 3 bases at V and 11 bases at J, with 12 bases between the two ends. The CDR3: CATSDPSGLAFF. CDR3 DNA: TGTGCCACCAGTGATCCCAGTGGGCTGGCTTTCTTT.

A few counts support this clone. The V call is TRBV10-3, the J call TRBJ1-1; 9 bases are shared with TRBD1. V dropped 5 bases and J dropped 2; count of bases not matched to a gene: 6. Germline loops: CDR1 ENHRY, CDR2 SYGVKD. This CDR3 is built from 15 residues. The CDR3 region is CAISSPGQGNTEAFF. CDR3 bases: TGTGCCATCAGTTCCCCGGGACAGGGAAACACTGAAGCTTTCTTT.